Listed here is a single T cell receptor (beta chain). The antigen is unknown. TCRdb processed the 5' RACE reads anew with MiXCR; each CDR3 protein has one entry. The sample includes 45,000 to 55,000 distinct CDR3 sequences, more than 20% of them seen just once. Germline V gene data show CDR1 as SGHNT and CDR2 as YENEEA. The CDR3 is 15 residues long. V shed 5 bases and J shed 2 bases, with 14 bases lying between them. Findings and caveats of the study: Tumor-infiltrating Treg TCR alpha and beta sequences overlapped most with tumor naive CD4+ T cells, then blood naive. Tumor memory CD4+ T cell TCR gene usage clustered with blood and lymph node memory CD4+ cells and lymph node naive CD4+ cells.

The chain links TRBV11-3 to TRBJ2-3; no reliable D call. This sequence was found in a female donor with breast cancer. The sequencing sample was made of tumor-infiltrating naive CD4+ T cells sorted from the breast tumor. Regarding subset: naive CD4+ T cells, CD4+CD45RA+CD25-. The CDR3 reads CASSPEGYATDTQYF. CDR3 DNA sequence: TGTGCCAGCAGCCCGGAAGGGTATGCCACAGATACGCAGTATTTT.